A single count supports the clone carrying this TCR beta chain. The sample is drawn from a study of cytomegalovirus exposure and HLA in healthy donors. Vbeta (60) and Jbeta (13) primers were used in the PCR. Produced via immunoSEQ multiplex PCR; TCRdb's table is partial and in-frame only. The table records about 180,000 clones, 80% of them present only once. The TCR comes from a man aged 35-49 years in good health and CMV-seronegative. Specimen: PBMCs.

CDR3 sequence (DNA): TGTGCCAGCGTTCCACGGACAGGCTACACCATATATTTT. This gives the protein CASVPRTGYTIYF. The chain is built from TRBV2 and TRBJ1-3, with 7 bases fitting TRBD1. The CDR3 spans 13 residues. The germline CDR1 and CDR2 sequences are SNHLY and FYNNEI. V trimming: 8 bases; J trimming: 8 bases; junction bases outside the gene matches: 9.